The TCR beta chain under discussion was sequenced for a study of blood T cell repertoires in COVID-19. As for the study in general: The samples span acute and convalescent COVID-19 from the United States, Italy and Spain. Sources were T cells, B-cell-depleted T cells, or PBMCs; the material itself was cDNA or gDNA.

This CDR3 has 16 residues. V dropped 3 bases and J dropped 4; count of bases not matched to a gene: 13. Germline V gene lookup returns CDR1 DFQATT and CDR2 SNEGSKA (reference sequence). Original processing methods: The assay estimated nucleated cells by amplifying reference gene primers. Profiling relied on immunoSEQ multiplex PCR, and the TCRdb table lists in-frame clones only, not all of them. For V, J and clone size, that table is used; D and trimming come from the DNA. The sample comprises about 150,000 clones, 87% of which are singletons, and about 5% rests with the top ten. The rearrangement links TRBV20-1 to TRBJ1-2, with 8 nucleotides matching TRBD1. The TCR was taken from a human donor in a cohort sampled during active COVID-19. Sequenced input: peripheral blood. CDR3 sequence: CSASYIAGGGGYGYTF. The CDR3 coding sequence is TGCAGTGCTAGTTACATTGCAGGGGGCGGTGGCTATGGCTACACCTTC.